Listed below are T cell receptor beta chains from one sample, sequenced in a study of beta chain features in type 1 diabetes. This table comes from immunoSEQ multiplex PCR, and its TCRdb copy is limited to in-frame clones, with some not included. Of roughly 450,000 clones in the sample, roughly 13% are singletons; the top ten hold 0.03% to 0.04%. The specimen was naive CD4+ T cells from blood. The receptors originated from a man aged 25 to 45 in good health. Each CDR3 is given with its conserved first and last residue. D genes are given only for firm matches. Size is stated for part of the rows, as once, few or many counts, or as a class when the clone is expanded.

CDR3 protein: CATSQQFQETQYF
CDR3 DNA: TGTGCCACCAGCCAGCAGTTCCAAGAGACCCAGTACTTC
J gene: TRBJ2-5
D gene: .
clone size: .
V gene: TRBV15

CDR3 protein: CASSVSGTSTDTQYF
CDR3 DNA: TGTGCCAGCAGCGTGAGCGGAACTAGCACAGATACGCAGTATTTT
J gene: TRBJ2-3
D gene: .
clone size: .
V gene: TRBV9

CDR3 protein: CASSVDLSGPDTQYF
CDR3 DNA: TGTGCCAGCAGCGTAGACTTATCGGGACCCGATACGCAGTATTTT
J gene: TRBJ2-3
D gene: .
clone size: few
V gene: TRBV9

CDR3 protein: CASSLRPGGGELFF
CDR3 DNA: TGCGCCAGCAGCCTACGGCCTGGCGGAGGGGAGCTGTTTTTT
J gene: TRBJ2-2
D gene: .
clone size: few
V gene: TRBV4-3

CDR3 protein: CASSLSGRGETQYF
CDR3 DNA: TGTGCCAGCAGCTTAAGCGGGAGAGGGGAGACCCAGTACTTC
J gene: TRBJ2-5
D gene: TRBD2
clone size: .
V gene: TRBV5-6

CDR3 protein: CAWSVFGYYGYTF
CDR3 DNA: TGTGCCTGGAGTGTATTTGGCTACTATGGCTACACCTTC
J gene: TRBJ1-2
D gene: .
clone size: .
V gene: TRBV30

CDR3 protein: CASSFQGSGANVLTF
CDR3 DNA: TGTGCCAGCAGTTTCCAGGGCTCTGGGGCCAACGTCCTGACTTTC
J gene: TRBJ2-6
D gene: .
clone size: many
V gene: TRBV28

CDR3 protein: CASSNGRPVSTF
CDR3 DNA: TGTGCCAGCTCCAACGGGCGGCCCGTCTCGACCTTC
J gene: TRBJ1-2
D gene: .
clone size: .
V gene: TRBV18

CDR3 protein: CSGQQGRPDYYNEQFF
CDR3 DNA: TGCAGCGGGCAACAGGGCCGTCCCGACTATTACAATGAGCAGTTCTTC
J gene: TRBJ2-1
D gene: .
clone size: few
V gene: TRBV29-1

CDR3 protein: CASREIPEAFF
CDR3 DNA: TGTGCCAGCAGGGAGATCCCTGAAGCTTTCTTT
J gene: TRBJ1-1
D gene: .
clone size: few
V gene: TRBV7-2

CDR3 protein: CASSLATGKNEQFF
CDR3 DNA: TGTGCCAGCAGCTTAGCGACAGGGAAGAATGAGCAGTTCTTC
J gene: TRBJ2-1
D gene: TRBD1
clone size: .
V gene: TRBV7-8

CDR3 protein: CASSANPGQGTQYF
CDR3 DNA: TGTGCCAGCAGCGCAAACCCGGGACAGGGGACGCAGTACTTC
J gene: TRBJ2-7
D gene: TRBD1
clone size: .
V gene: TRBV11-2

CDR3 protein: CASSPEGQARDEQFF
CDR3 DNA: TGTGCCAGCTCACCGGAGGGACAGGCAAGAGATGAGCAGTTCTTC
J gene: TRBJ2-1
D gene: TRBD1
clone size: few
V gene: TRBV18

CDR3 protein: CAWSLYARSSYNEQFF
CDR3 DNA: TGTGCCTGGAGTCTATACGCTAGGAGCTCCTACAATGAGCAGTTCTTC
J gene: TRBJ2-1
D gene: .
clone size: .
V gene: TRBV30

CDR3 protein: CAIRTGMNTEAFF
CDR3 DNA: TGTGCCATCAGGACAGGCATGAACACTGAAGCTTTCTTT
J gene: TRBJ1-1
D gene: .
clone size: .
V gene: TRBV10-3

CDR3 protein: CASSLSAGFEETQYF
CDR3 DNA: TGTGCCAGCAGCTTAAGCGCTGGATTCGAAGAGACCCAGTACTTC
J gene: TRBJ2-5
D gene: .
clone size: .
V gene: TRBV11-2

CDR3 protein: CASRRIQGTEAFF
CDR3 DNA: TGTGCCAGCAGGCGAATTCAGGGCACTGAAGCTTTCTTT
J gene: TRBJ1-1
D gene: .
clone size: few
V gene: TRBV6-6

CDR3 protein: CAISESTSGGPSTDTQYF
CDR3 DNA: TGTGCCATCAGTGAGTCGACTAGCGGGGGGCCTAGCACAGATACGCAGTATTTT
J gene: TRBJ2-3
D gene: TRBD2
clone size: few
V gene: TRBV10-3

CDR3 protein: CAISGTSGGLGTDTQYF
CDR3 DNA: TGTGCCATCAGCGGGACTAGCGGGGGACTTGGTACAGATACGCAGTATTTT
J gene: TRBJ2-3
D gene: TRBD2
clone size: few
V gene: TRBV10-3

CDR3 protein: CASRRPGQGYEQYF
CDR3 DNA: TGTGCCAGCAGGCGACCGGGACAGGGCTACGAGCAGTACTTC
J gene: TRBJ2-7
D gene: TRBD1
clone size: few
V gene: TRBV6-6

CDR3 protein: CASSLSRGGPRETQYF
CDR3 DNA: TGTGCCAGCAGCTTAAGCCGCGGGGGGCCTAGAGAGACCCAGTACTTC
J gene: TRBJ2-5
D gene: TRBD2
clone size: .
V gene: TRBV7-6

CDR3 protein: CASSTTRVGDTQYF
CDR3 DNA: TGTGCCAGCAGCACTACTAGAGTAGGAGATACGCAGTATTTT
J gene: TRBJ2-3
D gene: .
clone size: .
V gene: TRBV7-3

CDR3 protein: CASSFESLLDNEQFF
CDR3 DNA: TGTGCCAGCAGCTTCGAGTCCCTTCTAGACAATGAGCAGTTCTTC
J gene: TRBJ2-1
D gene: .
clone size: .
V gene: TRBV11-2

CDR3 protein: CASSKDNYGYTF
CDR3 DNA: TGTGCCAGCAGCAAAGACAACTATGGCTACACCTTC
J gene: TRBJ1-2
D gene: .
clone size: few
V gene: TRBV9

CDR3 protein: CASSQDKGRLSGANVLTF
CDR3 DNA: TGCGCCAGCAGCCAAGATAAGGGCCGCCTCTCTGGGGCCAACGTCCTGACTTTC
J gene: TRBJ2-6
D gene: .
clone size: few
V gene: TRBV4-3

CDR3 protein: CASTDQFNTDTQYF
CDR3 DNA: TGTGCCAGCACGGACCAATTCAACACAGATACGCAGTATTTT
J gene: TRBJ2-3
D gene: .
clone size: few
V gene: TRBV10-3

CDR3 protein: CAINSGANVLTF
CDR3 DNA: TGTGCCATTAACTCTGGGGCCAACGTCCTGACTTTC
J gene: TRBJ2-6
D gene: .
clone size: .
V gene: TRBV10-3

CDR3 protein: CSTLPGGWNTEAFF
CDR3 DNA: TGCAGCACCTTACCCGGGGGTTGGAACACTGAAGCTTTCTTT
J gene: TRBJ1-1
D gene: .
clone size: .
V gene: TRBV29-1

CDR3 protein: CATSRPVGQGYNEQFF
CDR3 DNA: TGTGCCACCAGCAGACCAGTGGGACAGGGTTACAATGAGCAGTTCTTC
J gene: TRBJ2-1
D gene: TRBD1
clone size: few
V gene: TRBV15

CDR3 protein: CASSPQGKQPQHF
CDR3 DNA: TGTGCCAGCTCACCCCAAGGGAAACAGCCCCAGCATTTT
J gene: TRBJ1-5
D gene: .
clone size: .
V gene: TRBV18

CDR3 protein: CASSVMSSYNEQFF
CDR3 DNA: TGTGCCAGCAGCGTTATGAGCTCCTACAATGAGCAGTTCTTC
J gene: TRBJ2-1
D gene: .
clone size: few
V gene: TRBV6-1

CDR3 protein: CSAPGGQTQYF
CDR3 DNA: TGCAGTGCACCTGGGGGGCAGACCCAGTACTTC
J gene: TRBJ2-5
D gene: .
clone size: few
V gene: TRBV20-1

CDR3 protein: CATSSIRNTEAFF
CDR3 DNA: TGTGCCACCAGCAGTATCCGGAACACTGAAGCTTTCTTT
J gene: TRBJ1-1
D gene: .
clone size: .
V gene: TRBV15

CDR3 protein: CSARAGNTIYF
CDR3 DNA: TGCAGTGCTAGAGCTGGAAACACCATATATTTT
J gene: TRBJ1-3
D gene: .
clone size: .
V gene: TRBV20-1

CDR3 protein: CAAGQGYNEQFF
CDR3 DNA: TGCGCCGCCGGACAGGGCTACAATGAGCAGTTCTTC
J gene: TRBJ2-1
D gene: TRBD1
clone size: few
V gene: TRBV10-2

CDR3 protein: CASSDVQGLRKETQYF
CDR3 DNA: TGTGCCAGCAGTGACGTACAGGGTTTGAGAAAAGAGACCCAGTACTTC
J gene: TRBJ2-5
D gene: .
clone size: few
V gene: TRBV25-1

CDR3 protein: CASSERDRVAKNIQYF
CDR3 DNA: TGTGCCAGCAGTGAAAGAGACAGGGTGGCCAAAAACATTCAGTACTTC
J gene: TRBJ2-4
D gene: TRBD1
clone size: .
V gene: TRBV6-1

CDR3 protein: CAISESGVETQYF
CDR3 DNA: TGTGCCATCAGTGAGTCGGGGGTGGAGACCCAGTACTTC
J gene: TRBJ2-5
D gene: .
clone size: few
V gene: TRBV10-3

CDR3 protein: CASNLAGGTDTQYF
CDR3 DNA: TGTGCCAGCAATCTAGCGGGAGGCACAGATACGCAGTATTTT
J gene: TRBJ2-3
D gene: TRBD2
clone size: .
V gene: TRBV25-1

CDR3 protein: CASSQGGEQETQYF
CDR3 DNA: TGTGCCAGCAGCCAAGGCGGGGAGCAAGAGACCCAGTACTTC
J gene: TRBJ2-5
D gene: .
clone size: few
V gene: TRBV4-2

CDR3 protein: CASSQVLGSHGEQFF
CDR3 DNA: TGTGCCAGCAGCCAAGTGTTAGGATCCCACGGTGAGCAGTTCTTC
J gene: TRBJ2-1
D gene: .
clone size: .
V gene: TRBV14

CDR3 protein: CASSYSGLSYEQYF
CDR3 DNA: TGCGCCAGCAGCTACAGCGGGCTCAGCTACGAGCAGTACTTC
J gene: TRBJ2-7
D gene: .
clone size: .
V gene: TRBV5-1

CDR3 protein: CAWGQSYGYTF
CDR3 DNA: TGTGCCTGGGGACAGTCCTATGGCTACACCTTC
J gene: TRBJ1-2
D gene: .
clone size: few
V gene: TRBV30

CDR3 protein: CATKDRASYNEQFF
CDR3 DNA: TGTGCCACAAAAGACAGGGCCTCCTACAATGAGCAGTTCTTC
J gene: TRBJ2-1
D gene: TRBD1
clone size: .
V gene: TRBV10-3

CDR3 protein: CAISPGLAGLNEQFF
CDR3 DNA: TGTGCCATCAGTCCGGGACTAGCGGGACTTAATGAGCAGTTCTTC
J gene: TRBJ2-1
D gene: TRBD2
clone size: few
V gene: TRBV10-3

CDR3 protein: CSVDTGSRYEQYF
CDR3 DNA: TGCAGCGTTGACACAGGGTCACGCTACGAGCAGTACTTC
J gene: TRBJ2-7
D gene: .
clone size: .
V gene: TRBV29-1

CDR3 protein: CASSLMTDPYNEQFF
CDR3 DNA: TGTGCCAGCAGCTTGATGACAGACCCCTACAATGAGCAGTTCTTC
J gene: TRBJ2-1
D gene: .
clone size: .
V gene: TRBV5-6

CDR3 protein: CASSLLGSGNTIYF
CDR3 DNA: TGTGCCAGCAGCTTGTTGGGCTCTGGAAACACCATATATTTT
J gene: TRBJ1-3
D gene: .
clone size: few
V gene: TRBV7-6

CDR3 protein: CASSQGTSRNEQFF
CDR3 DNA: TGCGCCAGCAGCCAGGGGACTAGTCGTAATGAGCAGTTCTTC
J gene: TRBJ2-1
D gene: TRBD2
clone size: few
V gene: TRBV4-1

CDR3 protein: CASGRGVDTEAFF
CDR3 DNA: TGTGCCAGCGGACGAGGGGTCGACACTGAAGCTTTCTTT
J gene: TRBJ1-1
D gene: .
clone size: few
V gene: TRBV7-2

CDR3 protein: CASSYRQGASLYF
CDR3 DNA: TGTGCCAGCAGTTACCGACAGGGGGCAAGTCTGTACTTC
J gene: TRBJ2-4
D gene: TRBD1
clone size: few
V gene: TRBV2

CDR3 protein: CAWSVRGADTEAFF
CDR3 DNA: TGTGCCTGGAGTGTACGGGGCGCGGACACTGAAGCTTTCTTT
J gene: TRBJ1-1
D gene: .
clone size: many
V gene: TRBV30

CDR3 protein: CASSPVGQGLVEQYF
CDR3 DNA: TGTGCCAGCAGCCCGGTCGGACAGGGCTTGGTAGAGCAGTACTTC
J gene: TRBJ2-7
D gene: TRBD1
clone size: .
V gene: TRBV7-2

CDR3 protein: CASGLRTGTNEKLFF
CDR3 DNA: TGTGCTAGTGGTCTTCGGACAGGGACTAATGAAAAACTGTTTTTT
J gene: TRBJ1-4
D gene: TRBD1
clone size: few
V gene: TRBV12-5

CDR3 protein: CASKRTSNYNEQFF
CDR3 DNA: TGTGCCAGTAAGAGGACTAGCAACTACAATGAGCAGTTCTTC
J gene: TRBJ2-1
D gene: TRBD2
clone size: .
V gene: TRBV19

CDR3 protein: CASSLGDTQYF
CDR3 DNA: TGTGCCAGTTCCTTAGGGGATACGCAGTATTTT
J gene: TRBJ2-3
D gene: .
clone size: .
V gene: TRBV25-1

CDR3 protein: CASRPLSEENYEQYF
CDR3 DNA: TGTGCCAGCAGACCTCTATCGGAGGAAAACTACGAGCAGTACTTC
J gene: TRBJ2-7
D gene: .
clone size: .
V gene: TRBV6-5